The TCR beta chain described here comes from a study of T cells in Graves' hyperthyroidism and ophthalmopathy. Amplification targeted TCR beta CDR3 regions from RNA transcripts. TCR CDR3 regions were first amplified by RT-PCR with HTBI primers. TCRdb recomputed calls from the multiplex PCR reads with MiXCR, one row per CDR3 protein. The repertoire has a few hundred thousand distinct CDR3 sequences, roughly 16% of them found once; the top ten carry under 3.5%. This clonotype was detected ten times or more. The antigen is not known. Exclusion of patients followed from uncontrolled infection, other autoimmune disease, pregnancy or lactation. Diagnosis relied on clinical symptoms, serum thyroxine and TRAb, thyroid ultrasound and orbital computed tomography. Germline loops: CDR1 MNHNS, CDR2 SASEGT. The CDR3 loop spans 13 amino acids. V gave up 7 bases and J gave up 2 bases; unmatched junction bases: 4. Study-level points and caveats: Model-based prediction identified ophthalmopathy a median around 6.5 months prior to its onset.

The sample consisted of blood. V is TRBV6-1 and J is TRBJ1-2, with TRBD1 matching over 7 bases. This clonotype was sampled from a woman aged 35 to 49 with Graves' ophthalmopathy. The CDR3 sequence is CASKRDRNYGYTF. CDR3 sequence (DNA): TGTGCCAGCAAACGGGACAGAAACTATGGCTACACCTTC.